Listed here is a single TCR beta chain. Its matching antigen is unknown. The data were obtained in a study of blood T cells in healthy people across ages. Study-wide points: It was held that diversity estimates obtained from one million T cells represented underestimates.

The CDR3 covers 15 residues. The germline gives CDR1 MNHEY, CDR2 SMNVEV (reference sequence). Together with a sample-barcoded 5' primer, a J-beta primer mix was included in a second PCR lasting about 7 to 11 cycles. TCRdb re-called the 5' RACE reads through MiXCR, storing one row per CDR3 protein. The sample holds approximately 800,000 distinct CDR3 sequences, 55% to 70% seen once. Sample: blood. The chain uses TRBV27 and TRBJ2-7; maybe TRBD2 (6 bases). The J call is in doubt because the DNA end fits TRBJ2-5 better. This clonotype originated in a man aged 25 to 40 in good health. The CDR3 DNA follows: TGTGCCAGCAGTTCAGGGACTCTTCCAAGGGAGACCCAGTACTTC. This codes for CASSSGTLPRETQYF.